Listed here are 2 T cell receptor beta chains from one sample, sequenced in a study of shared clonotypes between healthy human individuals. Method: immunoSEQ multiplex PCR; TCRdb's copy keeps in-frame clones and lacks some. In the table there are about 680,000 clones, 55% to 85% of which are singletons. Specimen: memory CD4+ T cells sorted from blood. The subset was: CD45RA-negative fraction. The receptor set was obtained from a woman in her twenties or thirties in good health.

The chain couples TRBV4-2 to TRBJ2-7, with TRBD2 as a possible D gene (6 bases). The V gene's germline CDR1 is LGHNA and CDR2 YNFKEQ. This CDR3 region has 15 residues. V lost 4 bases and J 0 bases, leaving 13 bases between the germline ends. Here the CDR3 DNA reads TGTGCCAGCAGCCGAGCCACTAGCAACTCCTACGAGCAGTACTTC. Amino acid sequence: CASSRATSNSYEQYF.

The rearrangement joins TRBV29-1 to TRBJ2-2; D possibly matches TRBD1 or TRBD2 (5 bases each). The CDR3 is 14 amino acids. V lost 2 bases and J lost 4, with 11 bases in between. Germline CDR1 is SQVTM and CDR2 is ANQGSEA. DNA for the CDR3: TGCAGCGTTGAAAGCTGGGACGTCACCGGGGAGCTGTTTTTT. Amino acid sequence: CSVESWDVTGELFF.